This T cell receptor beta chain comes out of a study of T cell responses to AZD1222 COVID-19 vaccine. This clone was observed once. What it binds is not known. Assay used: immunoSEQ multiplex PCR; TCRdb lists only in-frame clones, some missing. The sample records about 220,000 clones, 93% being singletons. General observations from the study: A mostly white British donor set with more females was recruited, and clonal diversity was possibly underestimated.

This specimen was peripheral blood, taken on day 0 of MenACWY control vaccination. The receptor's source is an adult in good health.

Here the CDR3 DNA reads TGTGCCATCGAAGGACAAGGGGGCACTGAAGCTTTCTTT. Its protein product is CAIEGQGGTEAFF. V gene TRBV19 combines with J gene TRBJ1-1, with D possibly being TRBD1 (6 bases). The length of the CDR3 is 13 residues. Germline loops: CDR1 LNHDA, CDR2 SQIVND (reference sequence). With 10 bases removed from V and 4 bases from J, the gap between germline ends came to 16 bases. Based on the CDR3 plus reference TRBV19 and TRBJ1-1, the full variable domain is DGGITQSPKYLFRKEGQNVTLSCEQNLNHDAMYWYRQDPGQGLRLIYYSQIVNDFQKGDIAEGYSVSREKKESFPLTVTSAQKNPTAFYLCAIEGQGGTEAFFGQGTRLTVV.